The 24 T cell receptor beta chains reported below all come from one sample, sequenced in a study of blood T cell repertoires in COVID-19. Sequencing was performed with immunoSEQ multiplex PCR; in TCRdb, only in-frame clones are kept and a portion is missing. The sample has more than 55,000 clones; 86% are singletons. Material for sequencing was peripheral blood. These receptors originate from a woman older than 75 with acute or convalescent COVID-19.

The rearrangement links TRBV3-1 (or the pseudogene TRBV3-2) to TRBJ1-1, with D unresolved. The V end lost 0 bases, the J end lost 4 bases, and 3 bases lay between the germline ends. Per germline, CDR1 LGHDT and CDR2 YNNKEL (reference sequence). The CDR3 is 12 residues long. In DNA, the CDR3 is TGTGCCAGCAGCCAAGACCTCACTGAAGCTTTCTTT. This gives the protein CASSQDLTEAFF.

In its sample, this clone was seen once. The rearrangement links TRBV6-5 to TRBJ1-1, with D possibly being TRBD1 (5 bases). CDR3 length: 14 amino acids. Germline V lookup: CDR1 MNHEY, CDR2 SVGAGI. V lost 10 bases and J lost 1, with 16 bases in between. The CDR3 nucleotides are TGTGCCACTTGTTTGACAGTTGCGAACACTGAAGCTTTCTTT. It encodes CATCLTVANTEAFF.

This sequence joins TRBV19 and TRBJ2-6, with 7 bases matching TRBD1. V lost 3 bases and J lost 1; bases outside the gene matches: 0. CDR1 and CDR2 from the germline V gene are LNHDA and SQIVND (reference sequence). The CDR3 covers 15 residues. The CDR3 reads CASSMTGSGANVLTF. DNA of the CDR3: TGTGCCAGTAGTATGACAGGGTCTGGGGCCAACGTCCTGACTTTC.

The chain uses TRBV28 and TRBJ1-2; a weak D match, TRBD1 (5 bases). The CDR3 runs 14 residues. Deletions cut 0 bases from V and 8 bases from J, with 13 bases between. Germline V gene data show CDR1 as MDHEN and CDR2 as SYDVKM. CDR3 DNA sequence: TGTGCCAGCAGTTTATGGGGGGGAGGTGAAGGCTACACCTTC. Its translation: CASSLWGGGEGYTF.

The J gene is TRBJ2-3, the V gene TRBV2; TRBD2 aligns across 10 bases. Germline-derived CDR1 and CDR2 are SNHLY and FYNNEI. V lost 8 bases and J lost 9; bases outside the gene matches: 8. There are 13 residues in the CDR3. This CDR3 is CASLAGAPGTQYF. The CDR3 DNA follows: TGTGCCAGCCTAGCGGGGGCCCCTGGCACGCAGTATTTT.

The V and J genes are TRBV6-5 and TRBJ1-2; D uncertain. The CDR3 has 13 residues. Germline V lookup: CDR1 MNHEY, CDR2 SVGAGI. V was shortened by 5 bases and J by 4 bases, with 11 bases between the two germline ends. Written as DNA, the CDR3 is TGTGCCAGCAGTCCACTCAACGGCTATGGCTACACCTTC. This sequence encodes CASSPLNGYGYTF.

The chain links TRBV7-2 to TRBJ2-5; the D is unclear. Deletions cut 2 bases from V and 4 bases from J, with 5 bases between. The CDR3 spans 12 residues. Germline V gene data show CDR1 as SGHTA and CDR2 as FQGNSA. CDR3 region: CASSLIRETQYF. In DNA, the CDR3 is TGTGCCAGCAGCTTAATCCGAGAGACCCAGTACTTC. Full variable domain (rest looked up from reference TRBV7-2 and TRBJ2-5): GAGVSQSPSNKVTEKGKDVELRCDPISGHTALYWYRQSLGQGLEFLIYFQGNSAPDKSGLPSDRFSAERTGGSVSTLTIQRTQQEDSAVYLCASSLIRETQYFGPGTRLLVL.

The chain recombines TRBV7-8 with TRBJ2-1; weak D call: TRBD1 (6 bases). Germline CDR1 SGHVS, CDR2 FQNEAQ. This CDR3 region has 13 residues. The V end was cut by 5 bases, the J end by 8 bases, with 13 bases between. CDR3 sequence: CASSPDSHDEQFF. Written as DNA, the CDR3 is TGTGCCAGCAGCCCGGACAGCCACGATGAGCAGTTCTTC.

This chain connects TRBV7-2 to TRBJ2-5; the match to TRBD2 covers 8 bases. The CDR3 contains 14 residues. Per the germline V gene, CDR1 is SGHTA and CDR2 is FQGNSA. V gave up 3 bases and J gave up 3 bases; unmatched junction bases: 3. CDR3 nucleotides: TGTGCCAGCAGCTTGACTAGCGTAGAAGAGACCCAGTACTTC. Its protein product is CASSLTSVEETQYF.

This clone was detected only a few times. The CDR3 spells CASSLQGAGYEQYF. CDR3 coding DNA: TGCGCCAGCAGCTTACAGGGGGCGGGCTACGAGCAGTACTTC. The chain couples TRBV5-1 to TRBJ2-7; 9 nucleotides line up with TRBD1. Germline V gene lookup returns CDR1 SGHRS and CDR2 YFSETQ. The CDR3 runs to 14 residues. J lost 3 bases, V lost 2 bases, and 3 bases had no gene match.

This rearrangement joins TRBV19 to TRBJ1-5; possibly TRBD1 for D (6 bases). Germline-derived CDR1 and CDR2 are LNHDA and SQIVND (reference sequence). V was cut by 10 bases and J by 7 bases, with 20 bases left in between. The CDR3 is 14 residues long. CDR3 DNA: TGTGCCACTCAGCCTTGGGGGGGCATGCAGCCCCAGCATTTT. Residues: CATQPWGGMQPQHF.

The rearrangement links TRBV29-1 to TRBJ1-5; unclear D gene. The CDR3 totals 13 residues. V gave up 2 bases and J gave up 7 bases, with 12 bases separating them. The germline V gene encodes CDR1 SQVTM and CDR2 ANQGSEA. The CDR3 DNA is TGCAGCGTTGAACCCCAATCGGGGCAGCCCCAGCATTTT. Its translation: CSVEPQSGQPQHF.

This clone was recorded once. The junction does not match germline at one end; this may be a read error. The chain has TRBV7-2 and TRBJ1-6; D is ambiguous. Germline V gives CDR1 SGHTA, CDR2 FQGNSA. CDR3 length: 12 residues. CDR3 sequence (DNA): TGTGCCAGCAGCTTTGAATCTTCAGCCCTCCACTTT. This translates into CASSFESSALHF.

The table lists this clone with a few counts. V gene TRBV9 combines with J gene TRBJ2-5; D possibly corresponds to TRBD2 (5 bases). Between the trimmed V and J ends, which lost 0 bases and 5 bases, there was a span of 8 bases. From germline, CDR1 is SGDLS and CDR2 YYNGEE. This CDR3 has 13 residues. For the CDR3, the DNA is TGTGCCAGCAGCGTAGACGGCGGGGAGACCCAGTACTTC. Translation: CASSVDGGETQYF.

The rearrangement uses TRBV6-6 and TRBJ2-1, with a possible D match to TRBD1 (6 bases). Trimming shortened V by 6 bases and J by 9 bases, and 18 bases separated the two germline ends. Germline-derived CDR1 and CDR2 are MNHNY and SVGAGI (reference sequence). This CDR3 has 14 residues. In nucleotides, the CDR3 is TGTGCCAGCAGAGAGACCCGAACAGGGACTGAGCAGTTCTTC. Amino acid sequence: CASRETRTGTEQFF.

The CDR3 reads CASSLVGSEGEKLFF. For the CDR3, the DNA is TGCGCCAGCAGCTTGGTGGGGAGCGAGGGTGAAAAACTGTTTTTT. V is TRBV5-1 and J is TRBJ1-4, with D uncertain. Germline assignment: CDR1 SGHRS and CDR2 YFSETQ. The CDR3 sequence is 15 residues long. V was clipped by 0 bases and J by 7 bases, with 13 bases between them.

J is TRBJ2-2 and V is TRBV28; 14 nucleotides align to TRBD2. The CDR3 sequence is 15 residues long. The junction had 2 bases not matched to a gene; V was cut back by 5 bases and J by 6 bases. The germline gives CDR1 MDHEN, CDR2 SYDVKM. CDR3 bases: TGTGCCAGCAGTCCGGGACTAGCGGGGGCCGGGGAGCTGTTTTTT. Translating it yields CASSPGLAGAGELFF.

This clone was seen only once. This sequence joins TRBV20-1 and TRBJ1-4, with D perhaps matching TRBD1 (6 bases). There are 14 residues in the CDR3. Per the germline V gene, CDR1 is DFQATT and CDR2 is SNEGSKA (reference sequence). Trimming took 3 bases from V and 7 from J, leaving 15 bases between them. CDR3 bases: TGCAGTGCTAGTCAGCCAGGGGCGGGTGAAAAACTGTTTTTT. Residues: CSASQPGAGEKLFF.

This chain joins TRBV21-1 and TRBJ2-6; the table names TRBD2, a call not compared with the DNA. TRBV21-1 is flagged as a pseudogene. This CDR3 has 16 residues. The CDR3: CASSKDSLPGANVLTF. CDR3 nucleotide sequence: TGTGCCAGCAGTAAAGATAGCCTGCCCGGGGCCAACGTCCTGACTTTC.

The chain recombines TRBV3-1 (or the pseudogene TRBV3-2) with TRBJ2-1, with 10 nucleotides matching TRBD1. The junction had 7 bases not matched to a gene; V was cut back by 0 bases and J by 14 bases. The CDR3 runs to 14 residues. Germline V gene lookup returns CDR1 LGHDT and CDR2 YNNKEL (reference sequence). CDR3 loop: CASSQDNLGQGEFF. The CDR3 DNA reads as TGTGCCAGCAGCCAAGATAATCTAGGACAGGGGGAGTTCTTC.

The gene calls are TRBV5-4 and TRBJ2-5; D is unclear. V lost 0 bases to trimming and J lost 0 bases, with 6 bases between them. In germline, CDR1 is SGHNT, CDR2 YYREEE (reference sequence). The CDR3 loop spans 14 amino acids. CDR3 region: CASSLDPDQETQYF. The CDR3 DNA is TGTGCCAGCAGCTTGGACCCAGACCAAGAGACCCAGTACTTC.

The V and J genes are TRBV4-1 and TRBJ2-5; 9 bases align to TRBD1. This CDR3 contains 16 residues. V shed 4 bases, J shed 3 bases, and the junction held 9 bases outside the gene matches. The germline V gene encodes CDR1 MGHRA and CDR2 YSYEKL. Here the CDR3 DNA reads TGCGCCAGCAGCCTAGGTGGGACAGGGAAGAAAGAGACCCAGTACTTC. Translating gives CASSLGGTGKKETQYF.

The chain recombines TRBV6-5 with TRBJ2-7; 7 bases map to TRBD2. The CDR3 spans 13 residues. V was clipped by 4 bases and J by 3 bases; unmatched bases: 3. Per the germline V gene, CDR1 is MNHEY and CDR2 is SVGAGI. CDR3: CASSSGTIYEQYF. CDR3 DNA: TGTGCCAGCAGTTCTGGGACTATCTACGAGCAGTACTTC.

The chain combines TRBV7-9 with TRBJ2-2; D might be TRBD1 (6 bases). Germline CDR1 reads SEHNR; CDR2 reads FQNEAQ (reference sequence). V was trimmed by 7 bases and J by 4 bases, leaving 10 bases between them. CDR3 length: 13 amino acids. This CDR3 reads CASITGSTGELFF. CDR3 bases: TGTGCCAGCATAACAGGGAGCACCGGGGAGCTGTTTTTT.